This T cell receptor beta chain was sequenced during a study of blood T cell repertoires in COVID-19. Germline assignment: CDR1 SEHNR and CDR2 FQNEAQ (reference sequence). The CDR3 extends over 17 amino acids. V lost 5 bases, J lost 7 bases, and 12 bases stayed unmatched. Generated by immunoSEQ multiplex PCR, the TCRdb table keeps only in-frame clones and is missing some. The sample carries around 190,000 clones, roughly 82% recorded once. The specimen was peripheral blood. The sequence came from a human donor in a cohort sampled during active COVID-19. The chain carries TRBV7-9 and TRBJ2-2, with TRBD2 identical over 11 bases. This CDR3 reads CASSLPTSGERIGELFF. CDR3 DNA sequence: TGTGCCAGCAGCCTCCCGACTAGCGGGGAGAGGATCGGGGAGCTGTTTTTT.